The TCR beta chain described here comes from a study of T-cell memory formation after mild COVID-19. Study-wide findings and caveats: CD8+ contracting clones occupied EMRA, while CD4+ ones occupied mainly CM and EM. Clones that contracted from day 15 to 85 were balanced CD4/CD8, while later expanders leaned CD4+. Confirmation of SARS-CoV-2 specificity was lacking for second-wave clones peaking day 37.

Using its own MiXCR run on the 5' RACE reads, TCRdb lists one record per CDR3 protein. The sample lists under 400,000 distinct CDR3 sequences, 25% to 30% occurring once. CDR1 is MNHEY and CDR2 is SVGEGT in the germline V gene. The length of the CDR3 is 15 residues. Trimming took 8 bases from V and 7 from J, leaving 23 bases between them. This clonotype appeared a few times. Its antigen is unidentified. V gene TRBV6-2 or TRBV6-3 combines with J gene TRBJ2-5; either TRBD1 or TRBD2 may fit D (5 bases each). The sequenced sample consisted of PBMCs or a T cell subset sorted from them (not recorded which). This clonotype was obtained from an adult woman who had mild COVID-19 (a few samples of this study predate the infection). Cell type and time point are not known. In DNA, the CDR3 is TGTGCCAGCGAGAGTGCGTTGGGACGGAGTGGGACCCAGTACTTC. Translation: CASESALGRSGTQYF.